A single sample is the source of the 20 T cell receptor beta chains below, sequenced in a study of response to subunit inactivated influenza vaccine. Using its own MiXCR run on the RT-PCR reads, TCRdb lists one record per CDR3 protein. Among 550,000 to 800,000 distinct CDR3 sequences listed, about 15% were seen once. Sample: PBMCs from blood, taken 12 days after vaccination. The receptors originated from a man aged 45 to 65 who received an inactivated influenza vaccine.

The sample holds a few counts of this clonotype. The J gene is TRBJ2-1, the V gene TRBV7-6; TRBD2 agrees at 14 bases. The V gene's germline CDR1 is SGHVS and CDR2 FNYEAQ. The CDR3 has 14 amino acids. V trimming: 1 base; J trimming: 15 bases; junction bases outside the gene matches: 5. CDR3 DNA: TGTGCCAGCAGCTTAGGTGGGACTAGCGGGAGTACGTTCTTC. This gives the protein CASSLGGTSGSTFF.

The sample holds many counts of this clonotype. The chain carries TRBV20-1 and TRBJ2-1, with 10 bases fitting TRBD2. Trimming removed 5 bases from V and 5 bases from J; junction bases left unmatched: 6. CDR1 and CDR2 (germline): DFQATT, SNEGSKA (reference sequence). CDR3 length equals 14 residues. The CDR3 spells CSAPAGLADNEQFF. CDR3 nucleotides: TGCAGTGCTCCAGCCGGACTAGCGGACAATGAGCAGTTCTTC.

The chain links TRBV7-3 to TRBJ2-7; either TRBD1 or TRBD2 may fit D (5 bases each). Germline V gives CDR1 SGHTA, CDR2 FQGTGA. The CDR3 sequence is 14 residues long. The germline V and J ends were trimmed by 8 bases and 5 bases, with 19 bases remaining between them. CDR3: CASATSGALDEQYF. CDR3 nucleotides: TGTGCCAGCGCTACATCCGGGGCCTTGGACGAGCAGTACTTC.

V gene TRBV4-1 combines with J gene TRBJ2-1; tentative D call: TRBD2 (6 bases). CDR1 and CDR2 (germline): MGHRA, YSYEKL. CDR3 size: 14 residues. The V gene lost 0 bases and the J gene lost 3 bases, with 6 bases spanning the gap. CDR3 protein: CASSQDGSYNEQFF. The CDR3 DNA is TGCGCCAGCAGCCAAGACGGGAGCTACAATGAGCAGTTCTTC.

The rearrangement joins TRBV7-9 to TRBJ2-5, with 8 bases lining up with TRBD1. Germline V gene lookup returns CDR1 SEHNR and CDR2 FQNEAQ (reference sequence). V gave up 3 bases and J gave up 2 bases; unmatched junction bases: 8. The CDR3 totals 16 residues. The CDR3 sequence is CASSFAGTGLQETQYF. DNA for the CDR3: TGTGCCAGCAGCTTTGCCGGGACAGGTTTACAAGAGACCCAGTACTTC.

V is TRBV20-1 and J is TRBJ2-1, with D tentatively TRBD2 (5 bases). V lost 0 bases, J lost 9 bases, and 15 bases lay in between. The CDR3 spans 14 residues. Germline CDR1 is DFQATT and CDR2 is SNEGSKA (reference sequence). The CDR3 nucleotides read TGCAGTGCTAGAGACCCCCGGGGAGTAGTTGAGCAGTTCTTC. It yields the protein CSARDPRGVVEQFF.

This clonotype was counted at least ten times. V and J are TRBV12-3 or TRBV12-4 and TRBJ2-3; no firm D call. Trimming pared 2 bases from V and 2 bases from J, leaving 8 bases between. CDR3 length: 14 residues. CDR3 amino acids: CASSLYRVTDTQYF. The DNA of the CDR3 is TGTGCCAGCAGTTTATATAGGGTCACAGATACGCAGTATTTT.

In its sample, this clonotype was seen many times. The rearrangement links TRBV20-1 to TRBJ2-1, with no clear D. Germline V lookup: CDR1 DFQATT, CDR2 SNEGSKA (reference sequence). Trimming stripped 2 bases from V and 4 bases from J, with 12 bases between. This CDR3 has 14 residues. The DNA of the CDR3 is TGCAGTGCTAGACCCCGGACGGAGTACAATGAGCAGTTCTTC. It yields the protein CSARPRTEYNEQFF.

In its sample, this clonotype was seen a few times. CDR3 sequence: CASSRPQTSGIYNEQFF. CDR3 nucleotides: TGTGCCAGCAGTCGCCCCCAGACTAGCGGGATCTACAATGAGCAGTTCTTC. The chain is built from TRBV6-2 or TRBV6-3 and TRBJ2-1; 11 bases are a match to TRBD2. V gave up 5 bases and J gave up 3 bases; unmatched junction bases: 9. This CDR3 spans 17 amino acids. CDR1 is MNHEY, CDR2 SVGEGT, per germline.

Regarding this clonotype: Sequence at one end of the junction differs from germline and may be a read error. This chain connects TRBV4-1 to TRBJ1-1; D not resolved. The CDR3 has 13 amino acids. Germline values: CDR1 MGHRA, CDR2 YSYEKL. The CDR3 DNA follows: TGCGCCATCAGCCAAGGTATGAACACTGAAGCTTTCTTT. It translates to CAISQGMNTEAFF.

The rearrangement links TRBV5-1 to TRBJ1-1; weak D call: TRBD1 (5 bases). The germline V gene has CDR1 SGHRS and CDR2 YFSETQ. There are 16 residues in the CDR3. The V gene lost 0 bases and the J gene lost 1 base, with 13 bases spanning the gap. Here the CDR3 DNA reads TGCGCCAGCAGCTTGGACGGTCGCAGGGCGAACACTGAAGCTTTCTTT. Amino acid sequence: CASSLDGRRANTEAFF.

This clonotype was detected a few times. The V call is TRBV20-1, the J call TRBJ2-1; tentatively, D is TRBD1 (5 bases). The length of the CDR3 is 13 residues. Germline CDR1 reads DFQATT; CDR2 reads SNEGSKA (reference sequence). CDR3: CRAGKSSYNEQFF. DNA of the CDR3: TGCAGGGCAGGGAAAAGCTCCTACAATGAGCAGTTCTTC.

This chain connects TRBV28 to TRBJ2-5; perhaps TRBD2 as D (7 bases). V was pared by 3 bases and J by 4 bases, with 15 bases between. This CDR3 has 15 residues. Germline V gene data show CDR1 as MDHEN and CDR2 as SYDVKM. The CDR3 nucleotides read TGTGCCAGCAGTTTGGGCGGGGGCCCCGGAGAGACCCAGTACTTC. Its protein is CASSLGGGPGETQYF.

This clonotype was counted ten times or more. This chain uses TRBV20-1 with TRBJ2-7; 8 nucleotides align to TRBD2. The length of the CDR3 is 14 residues. Trimming cost V 4 bases and J 5 bases; bases outside gene matches: 10. Germline V gene sequence: CDR1 DFQATT, CDR2 SNEGSKA (reference sequence). This CDR3 is CSAIGSSGIHEQYF. The CDR3 DNA reads as TGCAGTGCTATCGGGAGTAGCGGGATCCACGAGCAGTACTTC.

Only a few counts were recorded for this clonotype. This chain links TRBV20-1 with TRBJ2-1, with TRBD2 matching 7 bases. The CDR3 contains 13 residues. V lost 2 bases to trimming and J lost 9 bases; unmatched junction nucleotides: 7. Germline CDR1 is DFQATT and CDR2 is SNEGSKA (reference sequence). CDR3 in DNA: TGCAGTGCTAGACCCATCCCGGGGGGTGAGCAGTTCTTC. This encodes CSARPIPGGEQFF.

This clonotype was detected only a few times. CDR3 region: CSAPRDRGYDTQYF. Here the CDR3 DNA reads TGCAGTGCCCCCCGGGACAGGGGATACGATACGCAGTATTTT. The V and J genes are TRBV20-1 and TRBJ2-3, with TRBD1 matching over 10 bases. This CDR3 has 14 amino acids. V was pared by 6 bases and J by 6 bases, with 9 bases of the junction left unmatched. Germline V gene sequence: CDR1 DFQATT, CDR2 SNEGSKA (reference sequence).

The sample holds many counts of this clonotype. V gene TRBV20-1 combines with J gene TRBJ2-3; 8 bases agree with TRBD2. V dropped 2 bases and J dropped 4; count of bases not matched to a gene: 8. Germline CDR1 DFQATT, CDR2 SNEGSKA (reference sequence). The CDR3 consists of 15 residues. CDR3 sequence: CSARSPAGLADTQYF. CDR3 coding DNA: TGCAGTGCTAGATCCCCGGCGGGACTAGCAGATACGCAGTATTTT.

This clonotype has just a few counts. V usage is TRBV11-2 and J usage is TRBJ1-6; TRBD1 might be the D (5 bases). CDR1 SGHAT and CDR2 FQNNGV come from the germline V gene. The V gene lost 4 bases and the J gene lost 13 bases, with 26 bases spanning the gap. The CDR3 has 17 amino acids. The chain's CDR3 is CASSSTAFGAERSPLHF. In DNA form, the CDR3 reads TGTGCCAGCAGCTCCACGGCTTTTGGGGCCGAAAGATCTCCCCTCCACTTT.

The chain joins TRBV5-1 to TRBJ1-2; D remains ambiguous. Germline loops: CDR1 SGHRS, CDR2 YFSETQ. The CDR3 loop spans 13 amino acids. The V gene lost 5 bases and the J gene lost 4 bases, with 12 bases spanning the gap. The CDR3 spells CASSSQDGYGYTF. CDR3 DNA: TGCGCCAGCAGTTCCCAGGACGGCTATGGCTACACCTTC.

The rearrangement joins TRBV10-3 to TRBJ2-3, with D possibly matching TRBD2 (5 bases). The CDR3 runs to 13 residues. Germline-derived CDR1 and CDR2 are ENHRY and SYGVKD. V gave up 5 bases and J gave up 2 bases, with 8 bases separating them. This CDR3 is CAISPRDTDTQYF. The CDR3 DNA sequence: TGTGCCATCAGTCCTCGGGACACAGATACGCAGTATTTT.